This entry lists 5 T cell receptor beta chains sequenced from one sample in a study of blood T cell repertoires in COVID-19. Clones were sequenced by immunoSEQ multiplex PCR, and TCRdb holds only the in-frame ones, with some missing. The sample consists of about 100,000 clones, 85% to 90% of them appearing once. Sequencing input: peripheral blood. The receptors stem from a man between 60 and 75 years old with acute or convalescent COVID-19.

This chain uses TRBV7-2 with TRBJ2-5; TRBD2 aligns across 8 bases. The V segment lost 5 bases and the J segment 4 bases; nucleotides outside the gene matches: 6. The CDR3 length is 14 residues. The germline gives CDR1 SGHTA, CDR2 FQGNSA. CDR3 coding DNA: TGTGCCAGCAGCGCGGGGGGACCTGGAGAGACCCAGTACTTC. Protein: CASSAGGPGETQYF.

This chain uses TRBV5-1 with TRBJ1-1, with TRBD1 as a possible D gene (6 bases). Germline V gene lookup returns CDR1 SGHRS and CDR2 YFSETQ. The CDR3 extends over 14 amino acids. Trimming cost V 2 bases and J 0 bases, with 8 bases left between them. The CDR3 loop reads CASSFGQLNTEAFF. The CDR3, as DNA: TGCGCCAGCAGCTTTGGACAGCTGAACACTGAAGCTTTCTTT.

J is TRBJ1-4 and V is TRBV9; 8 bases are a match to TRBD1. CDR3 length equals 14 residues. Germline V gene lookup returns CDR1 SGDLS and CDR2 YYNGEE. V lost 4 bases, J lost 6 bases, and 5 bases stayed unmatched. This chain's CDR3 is CASSPATGDEKLFF. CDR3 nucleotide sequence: TGTGCCAGCAGCCCGGCGACAGGGGATGAAAAACTGTTTTTT.

This chain's CDR3 is CASSGLAGESEQFF. CDR3 nucleotides: TGTGCCAGCTCAGGACTAGCGGGGGAGTCTGAGCAGTTCTTC. V usage is TRBV18 and J usage is TRBJ2-1, with 13 positions matching TRBD2. Per germline, CDR1 KGHSH and CDR2 LQKENI. This CDR3 region has 14 residues. The junction had 4 bases not matched to a gene; V was cut back by 5 bases and J by 9 bases.

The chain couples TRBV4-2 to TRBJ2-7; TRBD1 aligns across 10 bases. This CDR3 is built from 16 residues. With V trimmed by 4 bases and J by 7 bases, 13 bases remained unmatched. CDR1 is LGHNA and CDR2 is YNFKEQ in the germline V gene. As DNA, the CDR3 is TGTGCCAGCAGCCGGGCCCTCGGGACAGGGGTGAGGGAGCAGTACTTC. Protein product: CASSRALGTGVREQYF.